The clone carrying this T cell receptor beta chain was counted a few times. The target antigen is unknown. TCRdb analysed the 5' RACE reads with MiXCR anew, one entry per CDR3 protein. Seen here are around 44,000 distinct CDR3 sequences, about 32% observed once, and the top ten hold less than 5%. Study-level points and caveats: The larger cohort examined one V-J beta rearrangement, not whole repertoires. Tumor memory CD4+ T cell TCR gene usage clustered with blood and lymph node memory CD4+ cells and lymph node naive CD4+ cells.

Sequencing was carried out using tumor-infiltrating memory CD4+ T cells sorted from the breast tumor. Subset reported: memory CD4+ T cells, CD4+CD45RO+CD25-. This clonotype was obtained from a female donor with breast cancer.

CDR3 sequence: CASSPRQASYEQYF. Written as DNA, the CDR3 is TGTGCCAGCAGCCCCCGACAGGCCTCCTACGAGCAGTACTTC. This chain connects TRBV7-3 to TRBJ2-7, with a possible D match to TRBD1 (6 bases). The germline V gene has CDR1 SGHTA and CDR2 FQGTGA. V lost 5 bases and J 0 bases, leaving 11 bases between the germline ends. CDR3 length: 14 amino acids.